This T cell receptor beta chain was identified during a study of OX40 agonist ivuxolimab in advanced cancers. Using immunoSEQ multiplex PCR, the repertoire was profiled, and TCRdb retains in-frame clones only, with some absent. The sample holds 25,000 to 35,000 clones, about 82% seen once. Trimming removed 1 base at V and 7 bases at J, with 6 bases between. Per the germline V gene, CDR1 is SGHDT and CDR2 is YYEEEE. The CDR3 runs 12 residues. Sequenced here: CD4+ or CD8+ T cells sorted from blood, sampled in a trial of the OX40 agonist ivuxolimab. The receptor comes from an adult with an advanced solid tumor such as melanoma, head and neck, liver or kidney cancer. This chain connects TRBV5-6 to TRBJ2-1; no reliable D call. CDR3 loop: CASSLRVNEQFF. CDR3 DNA: TGTGCCAGCAGCTTGAGGGTGAATGAGCAGTTCTTC. The full variable domain, rest sourced from reference TRBV5-6 and TRBJ2-1, is DAGVTQSPTHLIKTRGQQVTLRCSPKSGHDTVSWYQQALGQGPQFIFQYYEEEERQRGNFPDRFSGHQFPNYSSELNVNALLLGDSALYLCASSLRVNEQFFGPGTRLTVL.